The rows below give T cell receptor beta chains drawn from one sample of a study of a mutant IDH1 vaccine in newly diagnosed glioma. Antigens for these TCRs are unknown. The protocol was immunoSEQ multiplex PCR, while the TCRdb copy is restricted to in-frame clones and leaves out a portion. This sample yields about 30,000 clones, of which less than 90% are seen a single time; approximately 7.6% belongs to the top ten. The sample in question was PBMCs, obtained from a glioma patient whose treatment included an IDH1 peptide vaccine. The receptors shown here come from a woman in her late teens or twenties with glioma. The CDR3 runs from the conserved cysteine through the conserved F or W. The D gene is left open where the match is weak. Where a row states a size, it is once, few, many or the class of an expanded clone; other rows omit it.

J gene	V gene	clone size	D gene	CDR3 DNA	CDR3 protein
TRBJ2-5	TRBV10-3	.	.	TGTGCCATCAGCCGGACAACCCCACAAGAGACCCAGTACTTC	CAISRTTPQETQYF
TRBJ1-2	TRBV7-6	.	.	TGTGCCAGCAGCCCCCCGTTTGGTGGCTACACCTTC	CASSPPFGGYTF
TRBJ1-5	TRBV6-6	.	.	TGTGCCAGCAGTGATGACAGAGGGGGTCAGCCCCAGCATTTT	CASSDDRGGQPQHF
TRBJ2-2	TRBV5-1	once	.	TGCGCCAGCAGCCTCCCTCCGGGGGCCAAGGCCACCGGGGAGCTGTTTTTT	CASSLPPGAKATGELFF
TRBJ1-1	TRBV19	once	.	TGTGCCAGTATCGAGAGGGGCGGATGGGACACTGAAGCTTTCTTT	CASIERGGWDTEAFF
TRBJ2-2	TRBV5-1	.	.	TGCGCCAGCAGCCCCCTAGGCGGGTCAAACACCGGGGAGCTGTTTTTT	CASSPLGGSNTGELFF
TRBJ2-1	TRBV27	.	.	TGTGCCAGCAGTTACTCACAGGGAAATGAGCAGTTCTTC	CASSYSQGNEQFF
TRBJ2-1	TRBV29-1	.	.	TGCAGCGGATTTCAGGATGAGCAGTTCTTC	CSGFQDEQFF
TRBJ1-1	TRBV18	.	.	TGTGCCAGCTCACCCGCGGACGGAACCCATTTCTTT	CASSPADGTHFF
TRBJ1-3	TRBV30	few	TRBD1	TGTGCCTGGCACGGACAGGCCAATGGAAACACCATATATTTT	CAWHGQANGNTIYF
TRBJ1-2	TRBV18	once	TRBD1	TGTGCCAGCTCACCAAACGACAGGGCTTACTATGGCTACACCTTC	CASSPNDRAYYGYTF
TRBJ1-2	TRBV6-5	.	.	TGTGCCAGCACCAACCCCCCTGGTGGCTACACCTTC	CASTNPPGGYTF
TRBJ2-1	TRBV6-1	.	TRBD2	TGTGCCAGCAGTGCCCTGACTAGCGGGGGTGGGAATGAGCAGTTCTTC	CASSALTSGGGNEQFF
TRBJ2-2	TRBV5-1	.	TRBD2	TGCGCCAGCACGACGCAAATCCGACTAGCGGGAGGGCCTGAGGGGGAGCTGTTTTTT	CASTTQIRLAGGPEGELFF
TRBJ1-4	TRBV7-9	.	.	TGTGCCAGCAGCAGCAGGCGGGGGGAAGGGGAAAAACTGTTTTTT	CASSSRRGEGEKLFF
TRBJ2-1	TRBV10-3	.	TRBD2	TGTGCCATCAGTGATTCGGGACTAGCGGTCCGTTCCTACAATGAGCAGTTCTTC	CAISDSGLAVRSYNEQFF
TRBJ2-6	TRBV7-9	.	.	TGTGCCAGCAGCTTAAGGGTCCAGGCAGCCTCTGGGGCCAACGTCCTGACTTTC	CASSLRVQAASGANVLTF
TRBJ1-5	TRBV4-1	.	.	TGCGCCAGCAGCCAAGTTTTAGGGGGGATCAGTGGCAATCAGCCCCAGCATTTT	CASSQVLGGISGNQPQHF
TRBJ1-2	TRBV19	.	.	TGTGCCAGTAGTATGGTCAGGGATGGTGGCTACACCTTC	CASSMVRDGGYTF
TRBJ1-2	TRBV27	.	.	TGTGCCAGCAGATTAGGGGGATCCACGGTTGGCTACACCTTC	CASRLGGSTVGYTF
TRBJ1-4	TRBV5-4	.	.	TGTGCCAGCAAGATGCCGAATGAAAAACTGTTTTTT	CASKMPNEKLFF
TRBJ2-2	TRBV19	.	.	TGTGCCAGTAGTATAGACCCCGAGTTAGGGGAGCTGTTTTTT	CASSIDPELGELFF
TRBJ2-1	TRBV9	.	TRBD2	TGTGCCAGCAGCCTTGTGACTAGCGGGACCAATGAGCAGTTCTTC	CASSLVTSGTNEQFF
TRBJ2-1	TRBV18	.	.	TGTGCCAGCTCACCAGTACGGGTACCCAATGAGCAGTTCTTC	CASSPVRVPNEQFF
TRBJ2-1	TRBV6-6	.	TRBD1	TGTGCCAGCAGTATGGGACAGGGGGCGAAGAATGAGCAGTTCTTC	CASSMGQGAKNEQFF
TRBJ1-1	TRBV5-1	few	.	TGCGCCAGCAGCTTGGAAAGGACACGAAACACTGAAGCTTTCTTT	CASSLERTRNTEAFF
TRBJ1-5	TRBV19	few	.	TGTGCCAGTAGTATTACCCCCACCTATAGCAATCAGCCCCAGCATTTT	CASSITPTYSNQPQHF
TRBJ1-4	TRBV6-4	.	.	TGTGCCAGCAGTGACGCCCCAGAAGATGGAAAACTGTTTTTT	CASSDAPEDGKLFF
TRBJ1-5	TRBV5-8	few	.	TGTGCCAGCAGCTTGTCTCCCGGAACTAGCAATCAGCCCCAGCATTTT	CASSLSPGTSNQPQHF
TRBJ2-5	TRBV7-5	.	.	TGTGCCAGAAGCCCCCGACGTTTGGTGGAGACCCAGTACTTC	CARSPRRLVETQYF
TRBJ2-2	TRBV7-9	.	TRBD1	TGTGCCAGCAGACAAACCGGACAGGGTAGGACCGGGGAGCTGTTTTTT	CASRQTGQGRTGELFF
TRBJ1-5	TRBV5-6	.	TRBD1	TGTGCCAGCAGCTTGGGGCGGACAGGCCAGCCCCAGCATTTT	CASSLGRTGQPQHF
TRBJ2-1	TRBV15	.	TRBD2	TGTGCCACCAGCAGAGATACTAGCGGGAGTCGTCCCTACAATGAGCAGTTCTTC	CATSRDTSGSRPYNEQFF
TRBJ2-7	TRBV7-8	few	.	TGTGCCAGCAGCTTAATGCAGGGTCCTTCCAACGAGCAGTACTTC	CASSLMQGPSNEQYF
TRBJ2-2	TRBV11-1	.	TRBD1	TGTGCCAGCAGCTTAGCAGAGGGGACAGTGAACACCGGGGAGCTGTTTTTT	CASSLAEGTVNTGELFF
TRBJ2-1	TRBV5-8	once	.	TGTGCCAGCTTTCAGACAGCGATCCCCTACAATGAGCAGTTCTTC	CASFQTAIPYNEQFF
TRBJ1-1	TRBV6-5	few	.	TGTGCCAGCAGTTACTCGACAGGATTTATGAACACTGAAGCTTTCTTT	CASSYSTGFMNTEAFF
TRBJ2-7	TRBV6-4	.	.	TGTGCCAGCAGCGGGGACCGCACCTACGAGCAGTACTTC	CASSGDRTYEQYF
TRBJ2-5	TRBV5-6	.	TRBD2	TGTGCCAGCAGCTTTAAAGGGCAGACTAGCGGGTCGCCCCAGTACTTC	CASSFKGQTSGSPQYF
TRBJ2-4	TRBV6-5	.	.	TGTGCCAGCAGTTACGAACAGGGAAACATTCAGTACTTC	CASSYEQGNIQYF
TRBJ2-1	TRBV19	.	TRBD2	TGTGCCAGTAGTCAGGCGGGAGGGCCCTACAATGAGCAGTTCTTC	CASSQAGGPYNEQFF